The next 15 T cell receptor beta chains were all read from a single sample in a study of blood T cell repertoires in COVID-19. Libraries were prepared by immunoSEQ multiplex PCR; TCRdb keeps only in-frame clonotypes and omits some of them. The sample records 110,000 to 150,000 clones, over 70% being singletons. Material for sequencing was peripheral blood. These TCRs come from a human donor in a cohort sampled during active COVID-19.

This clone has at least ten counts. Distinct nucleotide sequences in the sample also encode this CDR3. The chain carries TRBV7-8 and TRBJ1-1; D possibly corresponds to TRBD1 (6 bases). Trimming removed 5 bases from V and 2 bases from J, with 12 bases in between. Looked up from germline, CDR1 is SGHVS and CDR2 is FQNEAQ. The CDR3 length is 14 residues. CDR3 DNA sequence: TGTGCCAGCAGCCTCCAGGGGCGTAACACTGAAGCTTTCTTT. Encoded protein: CASSLQGRNTEAFF.

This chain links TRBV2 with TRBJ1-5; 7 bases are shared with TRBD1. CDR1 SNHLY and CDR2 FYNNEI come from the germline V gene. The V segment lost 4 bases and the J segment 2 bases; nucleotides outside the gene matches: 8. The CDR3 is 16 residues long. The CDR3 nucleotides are TGTGCCAGCAGTGGCTCACAGGGGATTCGCAATCAGCCCCAGCATTTT. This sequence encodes CASSGSQGIRNQPQHF.

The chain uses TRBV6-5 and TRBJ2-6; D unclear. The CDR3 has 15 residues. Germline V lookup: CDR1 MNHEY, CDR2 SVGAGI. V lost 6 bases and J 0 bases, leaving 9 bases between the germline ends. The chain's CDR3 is CASSVSFSGANVLTF. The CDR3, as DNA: TGTGCCAGCAGCGTGTCCTTCTCTGGGGCCAACGTCCTGACTTTC.

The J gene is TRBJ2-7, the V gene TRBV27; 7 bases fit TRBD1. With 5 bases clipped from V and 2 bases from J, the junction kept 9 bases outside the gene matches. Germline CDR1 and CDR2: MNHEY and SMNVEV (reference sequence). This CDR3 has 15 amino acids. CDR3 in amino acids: CASSRQGTPPYEQYV. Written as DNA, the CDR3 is TGTGCCAGCAGTCGACAGGGAACCCCTCCCTACGAGCAGTACGTC.

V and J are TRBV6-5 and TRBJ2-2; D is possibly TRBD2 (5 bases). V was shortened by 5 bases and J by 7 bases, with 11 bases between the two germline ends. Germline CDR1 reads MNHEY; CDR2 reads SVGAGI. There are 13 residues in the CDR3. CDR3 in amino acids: CASSPPGIGELFF. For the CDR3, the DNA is TGTGCCAGCAGTCCCCCGGGGATCGGGGAGCTGTTTTTT.

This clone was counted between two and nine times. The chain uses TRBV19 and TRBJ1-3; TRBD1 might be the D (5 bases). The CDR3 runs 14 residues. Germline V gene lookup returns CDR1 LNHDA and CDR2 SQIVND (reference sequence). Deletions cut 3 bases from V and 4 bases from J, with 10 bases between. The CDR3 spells CASSIRARGNTIYF. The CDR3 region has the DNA TGTGCCAGTAGTATCAGGGCCCGAGGAAACACCATATATTTT. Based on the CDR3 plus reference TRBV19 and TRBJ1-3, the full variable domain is DGGITQSPKYLFRKEGQNVTLSCEQNLNHDAMYWYRQDPGQGLRLIYYSQIVNDFQKGDIAEGYSVSREKKESFPLTVTSAQKNPTAFYLCASSIRARGNTIYFGEGSWLTVV.

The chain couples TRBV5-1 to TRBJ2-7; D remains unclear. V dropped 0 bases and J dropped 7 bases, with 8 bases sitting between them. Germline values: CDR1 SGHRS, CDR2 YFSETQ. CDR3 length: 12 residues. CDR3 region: CASSLEDAEQYF. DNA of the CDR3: TGCGCCAGCAGCTTGGAAGATGCGGAGCAGTACTTC.

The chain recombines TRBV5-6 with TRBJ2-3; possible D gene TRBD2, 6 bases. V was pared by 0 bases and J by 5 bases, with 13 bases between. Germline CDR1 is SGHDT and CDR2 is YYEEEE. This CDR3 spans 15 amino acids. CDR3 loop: CASSLGRLGLDTQYF. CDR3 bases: TGTGCCAGCAGCTTGGGTCGACTAGGGCTAGATACGCAGTATTTT.

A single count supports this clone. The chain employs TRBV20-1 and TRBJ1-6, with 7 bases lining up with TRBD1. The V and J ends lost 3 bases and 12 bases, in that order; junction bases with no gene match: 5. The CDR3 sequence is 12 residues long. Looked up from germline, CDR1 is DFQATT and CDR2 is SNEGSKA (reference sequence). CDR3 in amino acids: CSASTGEGPLHF. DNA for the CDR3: TGCAGTGCTAGTACAGGGGAAGGACCCCTCCACTTT.

CDR3 sequence: CAAGDRGREQYV. CDR3 sequence (DNA): TGTGCCGCGGGTGACAGGGGTCGCGAGCAGTACGTC. The gene calls are TRBV28 and TRBJ2-7; 8 bases align to TRBD1. The germline CDR1 and CDR2 sequences are MDHEN and SYDVKM. Trimming cost V 11 bases and J 6 bases; bases outside gene matches: 9. The CDR3 has 12 amino acids.

CDR3 nucleotides: TGCAGCGGCGGGACAGGGGTTAGGGGTGAGCAGTTCTTC. This sequence encodes CSGGTGVRGEQFF. The chain couples TRBV29-1 to TRBJ2-1, with 10 bases matching TRBD1. CDR1 SQVTM and CDR2 ANQGSEA come from the germline V gene. Trimming cost V 7 bases and J 9 bases; bases outside gene matches: 9. The CDR3 loop spans 13 amino acids.

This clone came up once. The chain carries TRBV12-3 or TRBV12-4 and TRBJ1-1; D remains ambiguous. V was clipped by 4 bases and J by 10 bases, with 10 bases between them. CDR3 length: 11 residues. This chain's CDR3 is CASSSRGRAFF. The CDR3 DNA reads TGTGCCAGCAGTTCACGGGGTAGAGCTTTCTTT.

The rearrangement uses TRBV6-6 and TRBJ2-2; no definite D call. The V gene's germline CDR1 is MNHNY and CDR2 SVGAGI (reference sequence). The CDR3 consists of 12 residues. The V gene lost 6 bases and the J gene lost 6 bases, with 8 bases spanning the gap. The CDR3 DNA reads TGTGCCAGCAGCCCCGGGTCCGGGGAGCTGTTTTTT. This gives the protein CASSPGSGELFF.

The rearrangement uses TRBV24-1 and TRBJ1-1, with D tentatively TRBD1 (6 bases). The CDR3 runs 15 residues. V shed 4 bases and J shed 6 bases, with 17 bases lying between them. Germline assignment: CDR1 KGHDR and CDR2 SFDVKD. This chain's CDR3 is CATSDPGGGFPEAFF. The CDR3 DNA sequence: TGTGCCACCAGTGACCCGGGGGGGGGCTTCCCTGAAGCTTTCTTT.

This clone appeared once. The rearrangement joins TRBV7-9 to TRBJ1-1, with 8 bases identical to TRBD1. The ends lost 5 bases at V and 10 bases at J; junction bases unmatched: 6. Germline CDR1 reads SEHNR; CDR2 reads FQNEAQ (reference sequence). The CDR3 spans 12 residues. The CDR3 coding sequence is TGTGCCAGCAGCCCGGTGACAGGGGCAGCTTTCTTT. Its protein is CASSPVTGAAFF.